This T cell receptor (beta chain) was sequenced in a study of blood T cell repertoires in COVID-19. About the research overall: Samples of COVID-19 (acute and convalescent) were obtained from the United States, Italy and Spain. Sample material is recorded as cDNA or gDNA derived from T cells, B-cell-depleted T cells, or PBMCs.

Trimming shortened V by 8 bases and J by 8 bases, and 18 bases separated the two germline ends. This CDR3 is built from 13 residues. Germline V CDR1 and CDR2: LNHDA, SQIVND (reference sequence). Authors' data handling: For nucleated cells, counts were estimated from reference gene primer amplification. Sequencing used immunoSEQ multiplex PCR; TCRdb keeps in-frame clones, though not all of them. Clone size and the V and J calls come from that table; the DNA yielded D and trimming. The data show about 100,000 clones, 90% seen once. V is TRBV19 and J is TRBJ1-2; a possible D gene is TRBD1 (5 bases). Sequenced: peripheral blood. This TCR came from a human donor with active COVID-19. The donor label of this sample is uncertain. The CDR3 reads CASHVGALGGYTF. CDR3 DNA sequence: TGTGCCAGTCATGTTGGGGCCCTGGGAGGCTACACCTTC. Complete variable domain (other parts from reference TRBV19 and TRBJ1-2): DGGITQSPKYLFRKEGQNVTLSCEQNLNHDAMYWYRQDPGQGLRLIYYSQIVNDFQKGDIAEGYSVSREKKESFPLTVTSAQKNPTAFYLCASHVGALGGYTFGSGTRLTVV.